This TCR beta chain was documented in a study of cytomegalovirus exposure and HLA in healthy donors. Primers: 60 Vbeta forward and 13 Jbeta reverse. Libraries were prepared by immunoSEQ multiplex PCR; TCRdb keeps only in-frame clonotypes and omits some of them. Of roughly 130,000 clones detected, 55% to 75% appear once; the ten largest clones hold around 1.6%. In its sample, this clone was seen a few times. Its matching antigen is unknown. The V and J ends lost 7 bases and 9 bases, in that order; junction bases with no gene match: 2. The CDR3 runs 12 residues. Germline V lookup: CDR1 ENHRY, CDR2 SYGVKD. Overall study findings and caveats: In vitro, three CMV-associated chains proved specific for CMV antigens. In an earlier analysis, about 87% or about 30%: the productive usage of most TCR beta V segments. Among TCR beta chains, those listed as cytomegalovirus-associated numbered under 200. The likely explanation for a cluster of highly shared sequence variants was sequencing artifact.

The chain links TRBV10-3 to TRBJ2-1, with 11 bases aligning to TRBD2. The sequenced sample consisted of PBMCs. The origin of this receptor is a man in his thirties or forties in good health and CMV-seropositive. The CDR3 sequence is CAIITSGGEQFF. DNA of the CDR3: TGTGCCATCATTACTAGCGGGGGTGAGCAGTTCTTC.